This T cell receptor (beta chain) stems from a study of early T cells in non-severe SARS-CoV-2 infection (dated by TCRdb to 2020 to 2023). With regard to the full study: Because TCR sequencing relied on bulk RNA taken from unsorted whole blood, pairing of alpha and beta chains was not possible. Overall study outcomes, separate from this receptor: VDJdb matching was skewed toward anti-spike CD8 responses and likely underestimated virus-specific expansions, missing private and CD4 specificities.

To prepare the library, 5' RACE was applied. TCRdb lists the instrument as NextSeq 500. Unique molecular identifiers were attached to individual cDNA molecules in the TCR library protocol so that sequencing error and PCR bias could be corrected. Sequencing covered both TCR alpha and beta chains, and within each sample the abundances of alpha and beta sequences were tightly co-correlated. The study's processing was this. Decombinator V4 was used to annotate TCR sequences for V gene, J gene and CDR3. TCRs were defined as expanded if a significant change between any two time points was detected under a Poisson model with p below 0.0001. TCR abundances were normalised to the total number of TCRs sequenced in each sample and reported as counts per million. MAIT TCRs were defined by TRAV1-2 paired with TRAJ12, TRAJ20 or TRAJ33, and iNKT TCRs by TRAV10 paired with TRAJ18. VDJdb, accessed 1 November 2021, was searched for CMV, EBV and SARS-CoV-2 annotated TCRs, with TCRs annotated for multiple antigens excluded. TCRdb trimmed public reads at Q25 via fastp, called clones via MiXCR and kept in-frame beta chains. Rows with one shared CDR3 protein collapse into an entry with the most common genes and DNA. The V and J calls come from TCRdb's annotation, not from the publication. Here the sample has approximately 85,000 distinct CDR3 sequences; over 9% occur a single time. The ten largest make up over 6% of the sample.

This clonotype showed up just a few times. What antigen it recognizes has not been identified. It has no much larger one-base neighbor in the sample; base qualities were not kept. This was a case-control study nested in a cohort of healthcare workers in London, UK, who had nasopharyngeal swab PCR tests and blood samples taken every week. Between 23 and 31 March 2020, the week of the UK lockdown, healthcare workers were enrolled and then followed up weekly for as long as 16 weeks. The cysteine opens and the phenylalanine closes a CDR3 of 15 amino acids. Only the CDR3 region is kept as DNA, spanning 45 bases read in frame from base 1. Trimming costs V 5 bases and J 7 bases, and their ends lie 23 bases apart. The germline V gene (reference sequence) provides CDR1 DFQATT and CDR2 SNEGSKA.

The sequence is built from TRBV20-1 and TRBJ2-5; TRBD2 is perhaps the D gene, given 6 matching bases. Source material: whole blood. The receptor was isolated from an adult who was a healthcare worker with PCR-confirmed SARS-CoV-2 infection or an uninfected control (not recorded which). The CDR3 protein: CSASTRDGAEGTQYF. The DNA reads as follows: TGCAGTGCTTCTACCCGGGACGGGGCGGAGGGGACCCAGTACTTC.